A single sample gave rise to the 19 T cell receptor delta chains below, sequenced in a study of gamma-delta chains in newborns, infants, children. TCRdb re-called the reads with CATT. This table has around 11,000 delta-chain clones, around 3% appearing once. The sample comprised blood. These receptor sequences come from a child who was a newborn, infant or young child, either healthy, febrile or measles-vaccinated (not recorded which).

This clone qualifies as medium-sized (0.01 to 0.1%). The rearrangement joins TRDV2 to TRDJ1; possibly TRDD2 for D (6 bases). The CDR3 has 18 amino acids. Trimming left V 0 bases short and J 4 bases short, with 23 bases between. Germline CDR1 and CDR2: GEAIGNYY and EKD. The CDR3 nucleotides are TGTGCCTGTGACACCGTTTCCTCCTACAAAGGGGAACTCGATAAACTCATCTTT. Translating it yields CACDTVSSYKGELDKLIF.

The sample holds a few counts of this clone. One junction end does not reproduce the germline sequence, and a read error may be involved. Other DNA sequences within the sample encode an identical CDR3. The CDR3 DNA follows: TGTGCGGCAAGCGAGATTAGCGGAAGGGATAGGGGGGAGGTGTGGACAGCACAACTCTTCTTT. Its protein product is CAASEISGRDRGEVWTAQLFF. V is TRAV29/DV5 and J is TRDJ2, with D perhaps TRDD3 (6 bases). Germline V CDR1 and CDR2: NSMFDY, ISSIKDK. The CDR3 is made up of 21 amino acids.

This clone was recorded a few times. The chain uses TRDV1 and TRDJ1; D is unclear. Germline V gene lookup returns CDR1 TSWWSYY and CDR2 QGS. V dropped 2 bases and J dropped 5 bases, with 9 bases sitting between them. The CDR3 spans 13 residues. The CDR3 DNA sequence: TGTGCTCTTGGGGAAGTGTCCCGTGATAAACTCATCTTT. Amino acids: CALGEVSRDKLIF.

This clone appeared a few times. The chain links TRDV1 to TRDJ1; 8 positions match TRDD3. Germline CDR1 reads TSWWSYY; CDR2 reads QGS. V was clipped by 6 bases and J by 0 bases; unmatched bases: 12. This CDR3 comprises 17 residues. For the CDR3, the DNA is TGTGCTCTTGGTAAACGTCCTCTGGGGGACTACACCGATAAACTCATCTTT. This translates into CALGKRPLGDYTDKLIF.

This clone has just a few counts. The CDR3 is CALGELIFPYKVLRLGTDKLIF. The CDR3 DNA is TGTGCTCTTGGGGAACTAATTTTCCCCTACAAGGTACTTCGGTTGGGGACCGATAAACTCATCTTT. J is TRDJ1 and V is TRDV1; perhaps D is TRDD2 or TRDD3 (5 bases each). V lost 0 bases and J 2 bases, leaving 31 bases between the germline ends. There are 22 residues in the CDR3. Germline CDR1 is TSWWSYY and CDR2 is QGS.

This clone was recorded a few times. The gene calls are TRDV3 and TRDJ1; 13 nucleotides line up with TRDD3. The germline CDR1 and CDR2 sequences are TVYSNPD and GDNSRS (reference sequence). With 2 bases clipped from V and 4 bases from J, the junction kept 34 bases outside the gene matches. This CDR3 is built from 24 residues. The CDR3 loop is CAFLSYDVLGDTRGERLPVDKLIF. The CDR3 DNA sequence: TGTGCCTTTCTTTCCTACGACGTACTGGGGGATACGCGTGGGGAGCGTTTACCGGTCGATAAACTCATCTTT.

The sample holds a few counts of this clone. The rearrangement links TRDV2 to TRDJ1; D remains unclear. Trimming took 0 bases from V and 4 from J, leaving 14 bases between them. This CDR3 is 15 amino acids long. CDR1 GEAIGNYY and CDR2 EKD come from the germline V gene. DNA of the CDR3: TGTGCCTGTGACACCGTAGGGGTACTTTTCGATAAACTCATCTTT. This encodes CACDTVGVLFDKLIF.

This clone was counted between two and nine times. The rearrangement links TRDV2 to TRDJ1; 7 nucleotides agree with TRDD3. The CDR3 loop spans 21 amino acids. J gave up 3 bases and V 5 bases, and 29 bases lay outside the gene matches. Per the germline V gene, CDR1 is GEAIGNYY and CDR2 is EKD. This CDR3 reads CACVPVLFGRPGDQGPDKLIF. The CDR3 DNA reads TGTGCCTGTGTCCCCGTGCTCTTTGGACGTCCGGGGGATCAGGGTCCCGATAAACTCATCTTT.

The rearrangement uses TRDV2 and TRDJ3, with 12 positions matching TRDD3. The CDR3 extends over 20 amino acids. The ends lost 3 bases at V and 0 bases at J; junction bases unmatched: 8. Germline V gene lookup returns CDR1 GEAIGNYY and CDR2 EKD. CDR3 sequence reads: CACDSVLGDTGSWDTRQMFF. Here the CDR3 DNA reads TGTGCCTGTGACTCAGTACTGGGGGATACAGGCTCCTGGGACACCCGACAGATGTTTTTC.

The V call is TRDV2, the J call TRDJ1; 7 nucleotides match TRDD3. The CDR3 loop spans 15 amino acids. Germline CDR1 is GEAIGNYY and CDR2 is EKD. The junction had 8 bases not matched to a gene; V was cut back by 0 bases and J by 5 bases. Here the CDR3 reads CACDTVRIRTDKLIF. CDR3 nucleotides: TGTGCCTGTGACACCGTGAGGATACGAACTGATAAACTCATCTTT.

The chain uses TRDV2 and TRDJ3, with TRDD3 matching 7 bases. This CDR3 contains 20 residues. Germline CDR1 is GEAIGNYY and CDR2 is EKD. The V gene end was trimmed by 0 bases and the J gene end by 0 bases; junction bases not matched to a gene: 10. In DNA form, the CDR3 reads TGTGCCTGTGACACCGTGGTGGGGGAGACTAGCTCCTGGGACACCCGACAGATGTTTTTC. This codes for CACDTVVGETSSWDTRQMFF.

This clone has just a few counts. The V gene is TRDV1, the J gene TRDJ2; possible D gene TRDD3, 5 bases. Between the trimmed V and J ends, which lost 4 bases and 14 bases, there was a span of 23 bases. CDR3 length: 15 residues. Germline CDR1 TSWWSYY, CDR2 QGS. The CDR3 sequence: CALGAQGGWRVGLFF. DNA for the CDR3: TGTGCTCTTGGGGCCCAGGGGGGCTGGAGAGTAGGGCTCTTCTTT.

There are a few counts of this clone. V is TRDV1 and J is TRDJ1; the D gene is possibly TRDD3 (5 bases). Deletions cut 4 bases from V and 0 bases from J, with 15 bases between. CDR3 size: 16 residues. Germline lookup yields CDR1 TSWWSYY and CDR2 QGS. This CDR3 is CALGGRGYDYTDKLIF. The CDR3, as DNA: TGTGCTCTTGGGGGGCGTGGATATGATTACACCGATAAACTCATCTTT.

This clone was found a few times. The chain recombines TRDV3 with TRDJ2; D is possibly TRDD3 (6 bases). Germline V CDR1 and CDR2: TVYSNPD, GDNSRS (reference sequence). CDR3 length equals 17 residues. Trimming took 4 bases from V and 6 from J, leaving 27 bases between them. The DNA of the CDR3 is TGTGCCTCCAATTGGGGGTGGGGGCCATCCCCGGCAGCACAACTCTTCTTT. It encodes CASNWGWGPSPAAQLFF. Full variable domain (rest looked up from reference TRDV3 and TRDJ2): CDKVTQSSPDQTVASGSEVVLLCTYDTVYSNPDLFWYRIRPDYSFQFVFYGDNSRSEGADFTQGRFSVKHILTQKAFHLVISPVRTEDSATYYCASNWGWGPSPAAQLFFGKGTQLIVEP.

The chain carries TRDV2 and TRDJ1; either TRDD2 or TRDD3 may supply D (5 bases each). The CDR3 covers 20 residues. The V and J ends lost 6 bases and 2 bases respectively, with 33 bases between them. Germline CDR1 and CDR2: GEAIGNYY and EKD. The CDR3 spells CACNLLENRGSRFETDKLIF. The CDR3 DNA reads TGTGCCTGTAACCTACTTGAGAACCGGGGGTCCCGGTTTGAGACCGATAAACTCATCTTT.

In its sample, this clone is medium-sized. Other nucleotide sequences from this sample produce the same CDR3. V is TRDV2 and J is TRDJ1; 10 bases are a match to TRDD3. V shed 1 base, J shed 0 bases, and the junction held 4 bases outside the gene matches. Germline assignment: CDR1 GEAIGNYY and CDR2 EKD. This CDR3 is built from 16 residues. CDR3 amino acids: CACDTLTGGYTDKLIF. The CDR3, as DNA: TGTGCCTGTGACACATTAACTGGGGGATACACCGATAAACTCATCTTT.

In regard to this clone: It may be a read error: a sequence one base away is much more abundant. V usage is TRDV2 and J usage is TRDJ3; 13 bases line up with TRDD3. Germline V gives CDR1 GEAIGNYY, CDR2 EKD. This CDR3 is 22 amino acids long. The CDR3 sequence: CARDTGNWGIRGSSWDTRQMFF. The CDR3 DNA follows: TGTGCCCGTGACACCGGTAACTGGGGGATACGCGGCAGCTCCTGGGACACCCGACAGATGTTTTTC.

This clone was seen only a few times. CDR3 in DNA: TGTGCTCTTGGGGGTCAAACCAAGGGATACCCCGATAAACTCATCTTT. Translating it yields CALGGQTKGYPDKLIF. The chain has TRDV1 and TRDJ1; 7 nucleotides agree with TRDD3. This CDR3 is 16 amino acids long. Germline V gene lookup returns CDR1 TSWWSYY and CDR2 QGS. V lost 4 bases and J lost 3; bases outside the gene matches: 11.

No V gene was called, and the J gene is TRDJ1. This CDR3 has 16 amino acids. The CDR3 sequence is CAFSRIPLTAAEIVIF. The DNA for the CDR3 is TGTGCCTTTTCTCGAATTCCTCTAACCGCCGCGGAGATAGTCATCTTT.